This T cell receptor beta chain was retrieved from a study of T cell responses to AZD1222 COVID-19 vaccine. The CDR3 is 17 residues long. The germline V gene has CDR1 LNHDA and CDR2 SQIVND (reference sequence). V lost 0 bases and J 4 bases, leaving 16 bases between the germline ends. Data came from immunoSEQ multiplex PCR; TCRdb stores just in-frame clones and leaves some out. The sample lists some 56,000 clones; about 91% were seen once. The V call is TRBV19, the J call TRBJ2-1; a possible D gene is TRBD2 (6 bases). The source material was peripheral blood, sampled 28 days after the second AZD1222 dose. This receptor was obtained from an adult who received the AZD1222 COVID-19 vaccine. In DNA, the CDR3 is TGTGCCAGTAGTATAGATTACGGGAGCCCCTCTTACAATGAGCAGTTCTTC. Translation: CASSIDYGSPSYNEQFF. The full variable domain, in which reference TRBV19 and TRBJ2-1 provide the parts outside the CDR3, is DGGITQSPKYLFRKEGQNVTLSCEQNLNHDAMYWYRQDPGQGLRLIYYSQIVNDFQKGDIAEGYSVSREKKESFPLTVTSAQKNPTAFYLCASSIDYGSPSYNEQFFGPGTRLTVL.